The 26 T cell receptor beta chains reported below all come from one sample, sequenced in a study of blood T cell repertoires in COVID-19. Sequenced by immunoSEQ multiplex PCR; TCRdb stores in-frame clones only, minus some. This sample has just over 50,000 clones, with about 86% found just once. The specimen sequenced was peripheral blood. These receptors were taken from an elderly man with active COVID-19.

The chain is built from TRBV5-8 and TRBJ1-5; 9 bases are a match to TRBD1. Losses at the gene ends were 3 bases for V and 2 bases for J; bases not matched to a gene: 3. This CDR3 has 15 residues. Germline CDR1 reads SGHTS; CDR2 reads YDEGEE. The CDR3 spells CASSSQGAGNQPQHF. In nucleotides, the CDR3 is TGTGCCAGCAGCTCACAGGGGGCGGGCAATCAGCCCCAGCATTTT.

DNA of the CDR3: TGTGCCAGTAGCCTCGTGGGGACAGGGCGCTACGAGCAGTACTTC. Residues: CASSLVGTGRYEQYF. The chain recombines TRBV19 with TRBJ2-7; 9 bases are a match to TRBD1. CDR3 size: 15 residues. J lost 3 bases, V lost 6 bases, and 9 bases had no gene match. Germline V lookup: CDR1 LNHDA, CDR2 SQIVND (reference sequence).

The chain joins TRBV7-3 to TRBJ2-1; TRBD1 aligns across 7 bases. The germline gives CDR1 SGHTA, CDR2 FQGTGA. V gave up 0 bases and J gave up 0 bases; unmatched junction bases: 5. The length of the CDR3 is 17 residues. The CDR3, as DNA: TGTGCCAGCAGCTTAACCGGACAGGTCAGCTCCTACAATGAGCAGTTCTTC. Protein product: CASSLTGQVSSYNEQFF.

This rearrangement joins TRBV27 to TRBJ2-2, with D tentatively TRBD2 (6 bases). CDR3 length: 17 amino acids. V was trimmed by 1 base and J by 4 bases, leaving 16 bases between them. The germline V gene has CDR1 MNHEY and CDR2 SMNVEV (reference sequence). CDR3 DNA sequence: TGTGCCAGCAGTTTATTGGGTGGGAGGTTGAGCACCGGGGAGCTGTTTTTT. Translating it yields CASSLLGGRLSTGELFF.

CDR3 region: CASSLGGYGYTF. The CDR3 nucleotides are TGTGCCAGCAGCCTGGGAGGCTATGGCTACACCTTC. The V gene is TRBV7-2, the J gene TRBJ1-2; D is undetermined. CDR1 is SGHTA and CDR2 is FQGNSA in the germline V gene. The CDR3 covers 12 residues. V gave up 5 bases and J gave up 4 bases, with 8 bases separating them.

The rearrangement links TRBV30 to TRBJ2-1; 11 bases match TRBD2. V shed 4 bases and J 12 bases; nucleotides not matched to a gene: 5. This CDR3 is built from 12 residues. Germline-derived CDR1 and CDR2 are GTSNPN and SVGIG (reference sequence). CDR3 sequence reads: CAWTLSGRVQFF. The CDR3 bases are TGTGCCTGGACCCTTAGCGGGAGGGTGCAGTTCTTC.

The V and J genes are TRBV7-3 and TRBJ1-6, with unresolved D. The germline V gene encodes CDR1 SGHTA and CDR2 FQGTGA. The CDR3 loop spans 15 amino acids. Trimming left V 4 bases short and J 7 bases short, with 14 bases between. The CDR3 protein is CASSSRGGPNSPLHF. CDR3 in DNA: TGTGCCAGCAGCTCCCGAGGAGGGCCAAATTCACCCCTCCACTTT.

The chain recombines TRBV7-3 with TRBJ2-6; D unresolved. Deletions cut 5 bases from V and 11 bases from J, with 16 bases between. The CDR3 spans 14 residues. Germline V gene lookup returns CDR1 SGHTA and CDR2 FQGTGA. Here the CDR3 DNA reads TGTGCCAGCAGCCCCCGTGGCACCCACGACGTCCTGACTTTC. It encodes CASSPRGTHDVLTF.

This rearrangement joins TRBV6-6 to TRBJ2-2; 8 positions match TRBD2. CDR1 and CDR2 (germline): MNHNY, SVGAGI (reference sequence). Unmatched junction bases numbered 3, after V lost 6 bases and J lost 3 bases. There are 14 residues in the CDR3. The CDR3 bases are TGTGCCAGCAGCCAGCGGGAGTACACCGGGGAGCTGTTTTTT. Amino acids: CASSQREYTGELFF.

The table lists this clone with a few counts. V usage is TRBV28 and J usage is TRBJ2-5; possibly TRBD1 for D (5 bases). Germline CDR1 is MDHEN and CDR2 is SYDVKM. The CDR3 spans 16 residues. The V gene lost 5 bases and the J gene lost 1 base, with 17 bases spanning the gap. CDR3 DNA: TGTGCCAGCAGTCTACGGTTTAACAGGTTCCAAGAGACCCAGTACTTC. Its protein product is CASSLRFNRFQETQYF. The variable domain in full, with the rest retrieved from reference TRBV28 and TRBJ2-5, is DVKVTQSSRYLVKRTGEKVFLECVQDMDHENMFWYRQDPGLGLRLIYFSYDVKMKEKGDIPEGYSVSREKKERFSLILESASTNQTSMYLCASSLRFNRFQETQYFGPGTRLLVL.

In its sample, this clone was seen once. The chain links TRBV2 to TRBJ2-3; D gene ambiguous. V lost 6 bases, J lost 6 bases, and 4 bases lay in between. Germline V gene sequence: CDR1 SNHLY, CDR2 FYNNEI. The length of the CDR3 is 10 residues. The CDR3, as DNA: TGTGCCAGCAGCGAGGATACGCAGTATTTT. It specifies CASSEDTQYF.

V is TRBV5-6 and J is TRBJ2-3; 7 nucleotides align to TRBD1. CDR1 and CDR2 (germline): SGHDT, YYEEEE. The CDR3 runs 13 residues. The trim removed 4 bases at V and 4 bases at J, leaving 3 bases unmatched. CDR3 DNA: TGTGCCAGCAGCCTAGGGACAGCAGATACGCAGTATTTT. This codes for CASSLGTADTQYF.

The CDR3 region is CASSAGTGSNEQYF. CDR3 bases: TGTGCCAGCAGCGCCGGGACAGGGTCTAACGAGCAGTACTTC. The chain links TRBV7-6 to TRBJ2-7, with 9 bases lining up with TRBD1. After removal of 5 bases from V and 5 bases from J, the junction contained 7 bases not matched to a gene. The CDR3 has 14 residues. CDR1 is SGHVS and CDR2 is FNYEAQ in the germline V gene.

The J gene is TRBJ2-5, the V gene TRBV5-6; 12 bases align to TRBD2. The CDR3 spans 16 residues. The germline CDR1 and CDR2 sequences are SGHDT and YYEEEE. V dropped 2 bases and J dropped 5; count of bases not matched to a gene: 7. This chain's CDR3 is CASSFGLAGGPETQYF. As DNA, the CDR3 is TGTGCCAGCAGCTTTGGTCTAGCGGGAGGGCCCGAGACCCAGTACTTC.

The chain joins TRBV21-1 to TRBJ1-2; TRBD1 reflects the table's D call only, with no check against the DNA. TRBV21-1 constitutes a pseudogene. The CDR3 sequence is 17 residues long. The CDR3 spells CASSKFFRGPGDYGYTF. The CDR3 region has the DNA TGTGCCAGCAGCAAATTTTTCCGTGGCCCAGGGGACTATGGCTACACCTTC.

This chain connects TRBV6-5 to TRBJ2-3; unclear D gene. Germline CDR1 reads MNHEY; CDR2 reads SVGAGI. V shed 8 bases and J shed 1 base, with 13 bases lying between them. The CDR3 is 14 residues long. The CDR3 DNA sequence: TGTGCCAGCGTTTCTCTAGGCGGCACAGATACGCAGTATTTT. It codes for CASVSLGGTDTQYF.

This rearrangement joins TRBV7-8 to TRBJ2-7; possibly TRBD1 for D (6 bases). Trimming shortened V by 5 bases and J by 2 bases, and 13 bases separated the two germline ends. This CDR3 is 14 amino acids long. In germline, CDR1 is SGHVS, CDR2 FQNEAQ. CDR3 region: CASSPSDSTYEQYF. CDR3 coding DNA: TGTGCCAGCAGCCCGTCGGACAGTACCTACGAGCAGTACTTC.

V and J are TRBV27 and TRBJ1-1; 8 bases agree with TRBD1. The CDR3 is made up of 17 amino acids. Germline-derived CDR1 and CDR2 are MNHEY and SMNVEV (reference sequence). Trimming cost V 5 bases and J 3 bases; bases outside gene matches: 14. The CDR3 sequence: CASSLSPRGLSDTEAFF. The CDR3 nucleotides are TGTGCCAGCAGTCTCTCCCCCAGGGGGCTTTCAGACACTGAAGCTTTCTTT.

The genes are TRBV9 and TRBJ2-7, with 8 bases matching TRBD2. J gave up 4 bases and V 3 bases, and 6 bases lay outside the gene matches. Germline lookup yields CDR1 SGDLS and CDR2 YYNGEE. This CDR3 comprises 14 residues. The CDR3 DNA reads as TGTGCCAGCAGCGCCGCTGGCGGGAGGTACGAGCAGTACTTC. Translating gives CASSAAGGRYEQYF. The variable domain in full, with the rest retrieved from reference TRBV9 and TRBJ2-7, is DSGVTQTPKHLITATGQRVTLRCSPRSGDLSVYWYQQSLDQGLQFLIQYYNGEERAKGNILERFSAQQFPDLHSELNLSSLELGDSALYFCASSAAGGRYEQYFGPGTRLTVT.

V and J are TRBV25-1 and TRBJ2-7; perhaps TRBD2 as D (6 bases). The CDR3 consists of 14 residues. Germline CDR1 reads MGHDK; CDR2 reads SYGVNS. Trimming took off 4 bases at V and 9 bases at J, with 19 bases between the two ends. The CDR3 is CASSAGGTVLGQYF. As DNA, the CDR3 is TGTGCCAGCAGTGCTGGGGGGACCGTCTTGGGGCAGTACTTC.

This clone appeared once. The chain joins TRBV15 to TRBJ2-5; D is unclear. The germline V and J ends were trimmed by 8 bases and 2 bases, with 12 bases remaining between them. This CDR3 has 13 residues. Germline lookup yields CDR1 LNHNV and CDR2 YYDKDF (reference sequence). CDR3 in DNA: TGTGCCACCGCAGTTAGCTATCAAGAGACCCAGTACTTC. Translating gives CATAVSYQETQYF.

About this clone itself: Other DNA sequences of this sample code for an identical CDR3. The chain joins TRBV27 to TRBJ2-7; no clear D. The CDR3 is 13 amino acids. Germline V gene data show CDR1 as MNHEY and CDR2 as SMNVEV (reference sequence). V was pared by 3 bases and J by 7 bases, with 13 bases between. CDR3 amino acids: CASSFPPFYEQYF. As DNA, the CDR3 is TGTGCCAGCAGTTTCCCTCCTTTCTATGAGCAGTACTTC.

The chain has TRBV6-5 and TRBJ2-5, with 7 nucleotides matching TRBD2. The CDR3 length is 14 residues. The trim removed 2 bases at V and 5 bases at J, leaving 5 bases unmatched. Germline values: CDR1 MNHEY, CDR2 SVGAGI. CDR3 in DNA: TGTGCCAGCAGTTACGAGGCGGGAGACGAGACCCAGTACTTC. It specifies CASSYEAGDETQYF.

This clone has only one observation. Here the CDR3 reads CASSNEPGANTEAFF. CDR3 sequence (DNA): TGCGCCAGCAGCAACGAGCCAGGGGCGAACACTGAAGCTTTCTTT. The chain has TRBV5-1 and TRBJ1-1, with D possibly matching TRBD1 (6 bases). The CDR3 length is 15 residues. V was shortened by 4 bases and J by 1 base, with 14 bases between the two germline ends. From germline, CDR1 is SGHRS and CDR2 YFSETQ.

This sequence joins TRBV7-9 and TRBJ2-5; perhaps TRBD2 as D (5 bases). The germline V gene encodes CDR1 SEHNR and CDR2 FQNEAQ (reference sequence). V was shortened by 5 bases and J by 2 bases, with 15 bases between the two germline ends. The CDR3 contains 15 residues. The CDR3 reads CASSIRGGWQETQYF. The CDR3, as DNA: TGTGCCAGCAGCATAAGAGGCGGGTGGCAAGAGACCCAGTACTTC.

The genes are TRBV5-6 and TRBJ2-2; tentative D call: TRBD1 (5 bases). V lost 1 base and J lost 4, with 11 bases in between. This CDR3 is built from 15 residues. Germline CDR1 reads SGHDT; CDR2 reads YYEEEE. The CDR3 spells CASSLPGRATGELFF. The CDR3 region has the DNA TGTGCCAGCAGCTTGCCTGGCAGGGCCACCGGGGAGCTGTTTTTT.